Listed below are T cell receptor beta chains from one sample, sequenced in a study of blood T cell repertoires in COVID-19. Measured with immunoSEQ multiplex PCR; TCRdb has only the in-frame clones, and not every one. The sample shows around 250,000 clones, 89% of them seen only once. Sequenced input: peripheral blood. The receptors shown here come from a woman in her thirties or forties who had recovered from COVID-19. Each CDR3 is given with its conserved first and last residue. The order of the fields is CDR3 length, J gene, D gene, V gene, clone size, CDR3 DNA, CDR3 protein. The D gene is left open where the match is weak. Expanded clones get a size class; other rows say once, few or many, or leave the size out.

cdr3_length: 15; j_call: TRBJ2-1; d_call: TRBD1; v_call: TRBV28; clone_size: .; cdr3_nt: TGTGCCAGCAGGGGCGCGGGACAGGGGAACGATGAGCAGTTCTTC; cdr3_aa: CASRGAGQGNDEQFF
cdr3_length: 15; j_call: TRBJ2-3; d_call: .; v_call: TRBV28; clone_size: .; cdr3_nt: TGTGCCAGCAGTTTATTTGGGGGGGCCTCAGATACGCAGTATTTT; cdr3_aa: CASSLFGGASDTQYF
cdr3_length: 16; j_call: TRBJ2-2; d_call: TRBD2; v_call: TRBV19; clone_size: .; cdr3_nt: TGTGCCAGTAGTGTGCGACTAGCGGGAGGGGTCGGGGAGCTGTTTTTT; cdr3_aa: CASSVRLAGGVGELFF
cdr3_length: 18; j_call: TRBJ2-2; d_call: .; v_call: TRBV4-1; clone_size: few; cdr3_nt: TGCGCCAGCAGCCAGCCCGGGACCTTCGGGGGAAACACCGGGGAGCTGTTTTTT; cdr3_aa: CASSQPGTFGGNTGELFF
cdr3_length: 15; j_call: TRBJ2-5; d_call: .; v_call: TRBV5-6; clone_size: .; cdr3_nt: TGTGCCAGCAGCTCTACCGGGACACAACAAGAGACCCAGTACTTC; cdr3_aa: CASSSTGTQQETQYF
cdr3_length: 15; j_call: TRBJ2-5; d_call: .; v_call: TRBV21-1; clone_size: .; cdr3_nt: TGTGCCAGCAGCAAGGCGGAGCGGGAGACAGAGACCCAGTACTTC; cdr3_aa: CASSKAERETETQYF
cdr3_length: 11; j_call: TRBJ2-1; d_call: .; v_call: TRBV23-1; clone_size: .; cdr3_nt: TGCGCCAGCCCTCAACGTAGTGAGCAGTTCTTC; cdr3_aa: CASPQRSEQFF
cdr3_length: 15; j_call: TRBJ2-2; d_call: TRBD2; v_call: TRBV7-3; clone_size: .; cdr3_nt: TGTGCCAGCAGCCTAGCGGGAGCGGGCACCGGGGAGCTGTTTTTT; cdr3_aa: CASSLAGAGTGELFF
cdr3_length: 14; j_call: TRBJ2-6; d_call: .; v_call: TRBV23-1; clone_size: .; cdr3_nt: TGCGCCAGTATAAGGGGTGCTGGGGCCAACGTCCTGACTTTC; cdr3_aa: CASIRGAGANVLTF
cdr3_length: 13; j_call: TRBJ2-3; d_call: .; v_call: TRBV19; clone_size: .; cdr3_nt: TGTGCCAGTAGAGGGCTAGCAGCGGATACGCAGTATTTT; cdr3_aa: CASRGLAADTQYF
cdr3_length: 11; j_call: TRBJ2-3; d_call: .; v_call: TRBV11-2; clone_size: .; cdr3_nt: TGTGCCAGCAGTACAGCAGATACGCAGTATTTT; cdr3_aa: CASSTADTQYF
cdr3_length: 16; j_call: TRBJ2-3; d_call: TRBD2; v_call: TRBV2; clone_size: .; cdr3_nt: TGTGCCAGCAGTCCGGGACTAGCGGGGGAGCCAGATACGCAGTATTTT; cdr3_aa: CASSPGLAGEPDTQYF
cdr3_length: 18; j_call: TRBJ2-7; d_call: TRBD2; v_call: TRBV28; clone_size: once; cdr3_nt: TGTGCCAGCATGCCGCAATTCGGACTAGCGGGACTTGATCACGAGCAGTACTTC; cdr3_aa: CASMPQFGLAGLDHEQYF
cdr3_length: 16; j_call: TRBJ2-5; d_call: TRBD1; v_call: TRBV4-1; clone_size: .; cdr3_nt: TGCGCCAGCAGCCGCGGACAGGATTTTCTTCTAGAGACCCAGTACTTC; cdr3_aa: CASSRGQDFLLETQYF
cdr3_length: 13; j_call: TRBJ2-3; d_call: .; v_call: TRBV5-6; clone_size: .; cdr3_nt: TGTGCCAGCAGCTTGGATGCAGGAGATACGCAGTATTTT; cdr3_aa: CASSLDAGDTQYF
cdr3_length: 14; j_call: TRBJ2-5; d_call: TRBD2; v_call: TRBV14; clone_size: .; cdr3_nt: TGTGCCAGCAGCCAAGATTGGGCTAGCGGGACCCAGTACTTC; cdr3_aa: CASSQDWASGTQYF
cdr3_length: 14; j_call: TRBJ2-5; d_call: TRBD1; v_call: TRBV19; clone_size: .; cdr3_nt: TGTGCCAGTAGTGACAGGGGTCACGGGGAGACCCAGTACTTC; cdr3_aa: CASSDRGHGETQYF
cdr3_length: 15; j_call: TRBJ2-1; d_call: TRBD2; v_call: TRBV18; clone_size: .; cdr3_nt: TGTGCCAGCTCACCACTACTAGCGGGAGATAATGAGCAGTTCTTC; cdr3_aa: CASSPLLAGDNEQFF
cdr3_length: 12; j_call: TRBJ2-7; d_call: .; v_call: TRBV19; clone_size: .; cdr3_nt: TGTGCCAGTAGTATAGCGGAGACCGAGCAGTACTTC; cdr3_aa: CASSIAETEQYF
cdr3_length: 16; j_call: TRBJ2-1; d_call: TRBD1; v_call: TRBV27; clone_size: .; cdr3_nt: TGTGCCAGCAGACAATTGACAGGGGGCAGCTACAATGAGCAGTTCTTC; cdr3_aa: CASRQLTGGSYNEQFF
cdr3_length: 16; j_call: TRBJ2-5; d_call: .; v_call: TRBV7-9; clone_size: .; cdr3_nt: TGTGCCAGCAGCTTAGTGGTCTGGTTGGAGGAAGAGACCCAGTACTTC; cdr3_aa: CASSLVVWLEEETQYF
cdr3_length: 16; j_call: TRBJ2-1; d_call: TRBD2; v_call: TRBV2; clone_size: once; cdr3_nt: TGTGCCAGCAGTGAGCAACTAGCGGGACCCTACATCGAGCAGTTCTTC; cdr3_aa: CASSEQLAGPYIEQFF
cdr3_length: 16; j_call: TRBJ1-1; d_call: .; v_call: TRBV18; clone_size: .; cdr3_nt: TGTGCCAGCTCACCGCGGGCGGACCCAAGGGAGCTGAAAGCTTTCTTT; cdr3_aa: CASSPRADPRELKAFF
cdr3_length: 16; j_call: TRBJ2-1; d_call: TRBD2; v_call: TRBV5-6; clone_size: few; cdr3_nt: TGTGCCAGCAGCTTGGCCGGGCGGGAGTTCTCCAATGAGCAGTTCTTC; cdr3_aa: CASSLAGREFSNEQFF
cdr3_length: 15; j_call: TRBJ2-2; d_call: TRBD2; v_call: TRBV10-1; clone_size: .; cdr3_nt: TGCGCCAGCAGTCAGGGACTAGCGGGAGTCGGGGAGCTGTTTTTT; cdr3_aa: CASSQGLAGVGELFF
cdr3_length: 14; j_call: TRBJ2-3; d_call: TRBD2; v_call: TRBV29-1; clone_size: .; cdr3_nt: TGCAGCGTTGTTTGGGGAGGGGGCACAGATACGCAGTATTTT; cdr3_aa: CSVVWGGGTDTQYF
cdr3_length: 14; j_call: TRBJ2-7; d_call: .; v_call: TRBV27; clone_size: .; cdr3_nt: TGTGCCAGCAGTTTCAAAGTCCGGGACTACGAGCAGTACTTC; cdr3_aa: CASSFKVRDYEQYF
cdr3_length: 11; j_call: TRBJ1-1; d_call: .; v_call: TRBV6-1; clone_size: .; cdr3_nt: TGTGCCAGCAGTGAACCGTTTGAAGCTTTCTTT; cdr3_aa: CASSEPFEAFF
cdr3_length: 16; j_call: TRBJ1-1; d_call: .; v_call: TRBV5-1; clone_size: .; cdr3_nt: TGCGCCAGCAGCTTGGTGGGTGTGAGGGAGGGCACTGAAGCTTTCTTT; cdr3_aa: CASSLVGVREGTEAFF
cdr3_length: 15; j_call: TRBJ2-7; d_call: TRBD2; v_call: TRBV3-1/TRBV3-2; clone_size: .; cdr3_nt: TGTGCCAGCAGCCAAGCCGGGACTAGTGCGTACGAGCAGTACTTC; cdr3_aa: CASSQAGTSAYEQYF
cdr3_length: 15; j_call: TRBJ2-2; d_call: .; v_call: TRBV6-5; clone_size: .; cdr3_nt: TGTGCCAGCAGTTACGCGCGGGTGGACACCGGGGAGCTGTTTTTT; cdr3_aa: CASSYARVDTGELFF
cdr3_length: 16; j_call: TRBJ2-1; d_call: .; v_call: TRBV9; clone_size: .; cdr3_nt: TGTGCCAGCAGCGTAGCTCCGAGGGTCCCGGACAATGAGCAGTTCTTC; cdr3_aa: CASSVAPRVPDNEQFF
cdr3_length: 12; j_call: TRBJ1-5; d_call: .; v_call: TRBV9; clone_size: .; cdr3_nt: TGTGCCAGCACCTCCAGGGTTCAGCCCCAGCATTTT; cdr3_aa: CASTSRVQPQHF
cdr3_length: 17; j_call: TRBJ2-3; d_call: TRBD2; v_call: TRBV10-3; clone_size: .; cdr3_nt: TGTGCCATCAGTGCCGGCATAGCGGGAGGGCCAACAGATACGCAGTATTTT; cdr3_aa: CAISAGIAGGPTDTQYF
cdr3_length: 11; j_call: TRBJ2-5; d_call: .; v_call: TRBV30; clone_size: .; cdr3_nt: TGTGCCTGGAGTACAGGAGAGACCCAGTACTTC; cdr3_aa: CAWSTGETQYF
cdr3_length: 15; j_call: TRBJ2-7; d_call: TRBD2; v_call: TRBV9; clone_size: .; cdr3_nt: TGTGCCAGCAGCGTTAGCGGGGGGCCGGCCTACGAGCAGTACTTC; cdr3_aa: CASSVSGGPAYEQYF